This T cell receptor (beta chain) was documented in a study of shared clonotypes between healthy human individuals. Study-level points and caveats: Larger richness was generally estimated for naive than memory subsets.

The CDR3 runs 14 residues. Trimming removed 4 bases at V and 3 bases at J, with 12 bases between. Germline V CDR1 and CDR2: WSHSY, SAAADI. With regard to this clone: No antigen is known for it.

Naive CD8 isolation took CD45RO-negative cells positively selected for CCR7 and excluded terminally differentiated effector memory CD45RA+ cells. Assay used: immunoSEQ multiplex PCR; TCRdb lists only in-frame clones, some missing. Here the sample spans 1.5 million to 2.5 million clones, about 95% being singletons. The chain carries TRBV10-2 and TRBJ1-2; a possible D gene is TRBD1 (5 bases). The clonotype originates from a man aged 18-30 years in good health. The sequenced sample was naive CD8+ T cells sorted from blood. The CDR3 DNA is TGCGCCAGCAGTGGCCGGGGGTCGGACTATGGCTACACCTTC. Encoded protein: CASSGRGSDYGYTF.